This is a list of T cell receptor beta chains from one sample in a study of cytotoxic CD8 clonotypes in ibrutinib-treated CLL. Here immunoSEQ multiplex PCR was the method, and the copy in TCRdb shows in-frame clones only, minus some. The table shows tens of thousands of clones, with more than 75% occurring only once. Sequencing was performed on PBMCs, taken after 12 months of ibrutinib treatment. Every receptor here comes from a human donor with chronic lymphocytic leukemia. Each CDR3 is given with its conserved first and last residue. A D gene is named only where the DNA matches it firmly. Where a row states a size, it is once, few, many or the class of an expanded clone; other rows omit it.

TRBV10-2	NA	TRBJ2-5	NA	TGCGCCAGCATGGGGGCGGAGACCCAGTACTTC	CASMGAETQYF
TRBV7-9	NA	TRBJ2-6	few	TGTGCCAGCAGCCCCAGTGAGGCCAACGTCCTGACTTTC	CASSPSEANVLTF
TRBV28	NA	TRBJ1-1	once	TGTGCCAGCAGTGGGTTTACAGGGCTGACTGAAGCTTTCTTT	CASSGFTGLTEAFF
TRBV19	NA	TRBJ2-6	NA	TGTGCCAGTAGTAACTTAGCTGGGGCCAACGTCCTGACTTTC	CASSNLAGANVLTF
TRBV5-1	NA	TRBJ1-1	NA	TGCGCCAGCAGCTTGGCGGTCGGAGGCACTGAAGCTTTCTTT	CASSLAVGGTEAFF
TRBV4-2	NA	TRBJ2-3	NA	TGTGCCAGCAGCCCAATCGCTCTGGCGGGGCCCCGCACAGATACGCAGTATTTT	CASSPIALAGPRTDTQYF
TRBV15	TRBD1	TRBJ2-7	NA	TGTGCCACCAGCAGGGACAGGGGTTACGAGCAGTACTTC	CATSRDRGYEQYF
TRBV7-9	NA	TRBJ1-1	NA	TGTGCCAGCAGCCAGGGACCTACAGGGTTGGCCACTGAAGCTTTCTTT	CASSQGPTGLATEAFF
TRBV18	TRBD1	TRBJ1-1	NA	TGTGCCAGCTCACAAGGACAGGAGCCGAACACTGAAGCTTTCTTT	CASSQGQEPNTEAFF
TRBV6-5	NA	TRBJ2-7	NA	TGTGCCAGTTCTCCCGGCAGCTCCTACGAGCAGTACTTC	CASSPGSSYEQYF
TRBV28	TRBD2	TRBJ2-5	once	TGTGCCAGCAGTCCGGGGGGGGCTTCCCAAGAGACCCAGTACTTC	CASSPGGASQETQYF
TRBV5-1	NA	TRBJ1-2	NA	TGCGCCAGCAGCTTGGGGGGCAGGTCAAACGGCTACACCTTC	CASSLGGRSNGYTF
TRBV6-5	TRBD1	TRBJ2-2	NA	TGTGCCAGCAGTTGGGACAGCACCGGGGAGCTGTTTTTT	CASSWDSTGELFF
TRBV28	NA	TRBJ1-6	few	TGTGCCAGCGGCCCACCGAATGGGGATTCACCCCTCCACTTT	CASGPPNGDSPLHF
TRBV6-5	TRBD2	TRBJ2-2	NA	TGTGCCACCCGAACTAGCGGCAACACCGGGGAGCTGTTTTTT	CATRTSGNTGELFF
TRBV4-2	NA	TRBJ1-1	NA	TGTGCCAGCAGCCAAGGGGGTCAGAATGAAGCTTTCTTT	CASSQGGQNEAFF
TRBV6-5	NA	TRBJ2-3	NA	TGTGCCAGCAGTTACGGGGGGACCAGCACAGATACGCAGTATTTT	CASSYGGTSTDTQYF
TRBV7-8	NA	TRBJ1-2	NA	TGTGCCAGCAGCTTAGCCCCCCCGGTGTATGGCTACACCTTC	CASSLAPPVYGYTF
TRBV15	NA	TRBJ1-3	NA	TGTGCCACCAGCAAAGATCGGAACGCCGACTCTGGAAACACCATATATTTT	CATSKDRNADSGNTIYF
TRBV5-1	NA	TRBJ1-4	NA	TGCGCCAGCAGCTTGGGCCCACAGGGCCCGGGGGAAAAACTGTTTTTT	CASSLGPQGPGEKLFF
TRBV6-1	TRBD2	TRBJ2-7	NA	TGTGCCAGCAGTCCCCTAGCGGGGGAGTCCTACGAGCAGTACTTC	CASSPLAGESYEQYF
TRBV6-5	NA	TRBJ2-7	NA	TGTGCCAGCAGTTACTTGGGAGAGGGGCCCGAGCAGTACTTC	CASSYLGEGPEQYF
TRBV7-2	NA	TRBJ2-5	NA	TGTGCCAGCAGCCCAACCCAAGGGGCGACCCAGTACTTC	CASSPTQGATQYF
TRBV10-3	NA	TRBJ1-5	few	TGTGCCATCAGTGAGGGGGAGGCCCAGCATTTT	CAISEGEAQHF
TRBV5-1	TRBD2	TRBJ2-5	once	TGCGCCAGCAGCTTGGGTGCGGGGGAGAATCGAGAGACCCAGTACTTC	CASSLGAGENRETQYF
TRBV19	NA	TRBJ2-5	NA	TGTGCCAGTAGTACAGGGGGGGGGACCCAGTACTTC	CASSTGGGTQYF
TRBV18	NA	TRBJ2-7	NA	TGTGCCAGCTCACCACAGACCTACGAGCAGTACTTC	CASSPQTYEQYF
TRBV29-1	TRBD1	TRBJ1-4	NA	TGCAGCGTTCAGGGGGATAATGAAAAACTGTTTTTT	CSVQGDNEKLFF
TRBV5-6	TRBD1	TRBJ2-2	once	TGTGCCAGCAGCTTGCGGGACAGGGGACCCTACGGGGAGCTGTTTTTT	CASSLRDRGPYGELFF
TRBV28	NA	TRBJ1-5	NA	TGTGCCAGCATTTCGTACCAGGGCAATCAGCCCCAGCATTTT	CASISYQGNQPQHF
TRBV7-2	NA	TRBJ2-3	NA	TGTGCCAGCAGCTTGCTAGCCCCCCCAGATACGCAGTATTTT	CASSLLAPPDTQYF
TRBV11-2	NA	TRBJ2-4	NA	TGTGCCAGCAGCTCCAGAGGGGGGGCGAACAAAAACATTCAGTACTTC	CASSSRGGANKNIQYF
TRBV10-3	NA	TRBJ2-7	NA	TGTGCCATCAGTCATTACTACGAGCAGTACTTC	CAISHYYEQYF
TRBV7-3	TRBD2	TRBJ2-1	few	TGTGCCAGCAGCCAGAGACTAGCCGGGGGTAATGAGCAGTTCTTC	CASSQRLAGGNEQFF
TRBV28	TRBD2	TRBJ2-4	NA	TGTGCCAGCAGTTTCCCCTTCATCGGGGGGGGAGGAAACATTCAGTACTTC	CASSFPFIGGGGNIQYF
TRBV6-5	NA	TRBJ1-1	NA	TGTGCCAGCAACCCCGTGGGCGCGGGAACTGAAGCTTTCTTT	CASNPVGAGTEAFF
TRBV5-1	NA	TRBJ2-2	NA	TGCGCCAGCACCCGAGACAGGACTACCACCGGGGAGCTGTTTTTT	CASTRDRTTTGELFF
TRBV27	NA	TRBJ2-3	NA	TGTGCCAGCAGTCCACCCCAGCGGGTAGATACGCAGTATTTT	CASSPPQRVDTQYF
TRBV2	NA	TRBJ2-7	NA	TGTGCCAGCAGCCCCGGACTCGGATACGAGCAGTACTTC	CASSPGLGYEQYF
TRBV19	NA	TRBJ2-1	once	TGTGCCAGTAGTATGTCCCCCGCCTACACAGGCAATGAGCAGTTCTTC	CASSMSPAYTGNEQFF
TRBV2	NA	TRBJ1-4	NA	TGTGCCAGCAGTGGTTCGGTGGGCGAAAAACTGTTTTTT	CASSGSVGEKLFF
TRBV28	NA	TRBJ2-7	NA	TGTGCCAGCAGTTCCCTCGGGGACTACGAGCAGTACTTC	CASSSLGDYEQYF
TRBV5-1	TRBD1	TRBJ2-1	NA	TGCGCCAGCAGCCAGGGGGCTAGCTCCTACAATGAGCAGTTCTTC	CASSQGASSYNEQFF
TRBV5-1	NA	TRBJ2-1	NA	TGCGCCAGCAGCTTCGGACAGACTTACAATGAGCAGTTCTTC	CASSFGQTYNEQFF
TRBV27	NA	TRBJ2-1	NA	TGTGCCAGCAGACCCCGGGGTGGTGAGCAGTTCTTC	CASRPRGGEQFF
TRBV5-1	NA	TRBJ1-2	medium-sized	TGCGCCAGCAGCTGGGACACACTCTATGGCTACACCTTC	CASSWDTLYGYTF
TRBV7-2	NA	TRBJ1-1	NA	TGTGCCAGCGCCCCACGGGCCACTGAAGCTTTCTTT	CASAPRATEAFF
TRBV19	TRBD1	TRBJ1-1	few	TGTGCCAGTAGGGACAGGGGGCTGTGGACTGAAGCTTTCTTT	CASRDRGLWTEAFF
TRBV4-3	NA	TRBJ2-1	NA	TGCGCCAGCAGCCAAGAAGGCAATGAGCAGTTCTTC	CASSQEGNEQFF
TRBV7-2	TRBD2	TRBJ2-3	NA	TGTGCCAGCAGCTTCCTAGCGGGGGCCACCCGGGATACGCAGTATTTT	CASSFLAGATRDTQYF
TRBV6-5	TRBD1	TRBJ1-1	few	TGTGCCAGCAGGAGGACAGGGGAAGCTTTCTTT	CASRRTGEAFF
TRBV4-3	TRBD1	TRBJ2-1	NA	TGCGCCAGCAGCCAACCTACGGACAGGGGAGACAATGAGCAGTTCTTC	CASSQPTDRGDNEQFF